A single sample is the source of the 9 T cell receptor beta chains below, sequenced in a study of CD8+CD57+ T cells in acquired aplastic anemia. CDR3 and TCR beta VDJ profiling relied on a genomic DNA template. MiXCR was run by TCRdb on the reads, yielding one entry per CDR3 protein. The sample holds approximately 180,000 distinct CDR3 sequences; around half are singletons and the top ten take more than 1.5%. Patients included in sequencing had previously demonstrated CD8+CD57+ cell expansion by flow cytometry. Input material: sorted CD4+, CD8+, or CD8+CD57+ T cells (not recorded which) from PBMCs. Every receptor here comes from a human donor with aplastic anemia.

This clonotype was observed many times. This chain links TRBV12-3 or TRBV12-4 with TRBJ2-5, with TRBD2 as a possible D gene (5 bases). The CDR3 spans 14 residues. V shed 5 bases and J shed 1 base, with 11 bases lying between them. CDR3 sequence (DNA): TGTGCCAGCAGTACGAGGGTGCTCCAAGAGACCCAGTACTTC. Translating gives CASSTRVLQETQYF.

The chain carries TRBV24-1 and TRBJ2-7; TRBD2 might be the D (6 bases). Germline V CDR1 and CDR2: KGHDR, SFDVKD. V shed 2 bases and J shed 6 bases, with 7 bases lying between them. The CDR3 extends over 12 amino acids. The CDR3, as DNA: TGTGCCACCAGTGATTACGGGGGCGAGCAGTACTTC. This gives the protein CATSDYGGEQYF.

V and J are TRBV4-1 and TRBJ2-3; maybe TRBD2 (6 bases). This CDR3 is built from 14 residues. Germline loops: CDR1 MGHRA, CDR2 YSYEKL. V was trimmed by 1 base and J by 6 bases, leaving 11 bases between them. CDR3 sequence (DNA): TGCGCCAGCAGCCAAGGGGGCGCGGGGGATACGCAGTATTTT. It specifies CASSQGGAGDTQYF.

As for this clonotype: This may be a read error, as it is one base from a much larger clone. The V call is TRBV11-2, the J call TRBJ1-6; no clear D. Germline CDR1 reads SGHAT; CDR2 reads FQNNGV. V was pared by 0 bases and J by 8 bases, with 11 bases between. The CDR3 consists of 15 residues. The CDR3 nucleotides are TGTGCCAGCAGCTTAGAACCAGCGTCCTATTCACCCCTCCACTTT. Its protein is CASSLEPASYSPLHF.

To note about this clonotype: One end of the junction is discordant with germline, which a read error may explain. The CDR3 sequence: CASTTPGTDTGELFF. CDR3 coding DNA: TGCGCCAGTACCACACCGGGGACCGACACCGGGGAGCTGTTTTTT. The chain links TRBV19 to TRBJ2-2, with D perhaps given as TRBD1 or TRBD2 (5 bases each). Germline values: CDR1 LNHDA, CDR2 SQIVND (reference sequence). The CDR3 sequence is 15 residues long.

This clonotype has ten or more counts. This chain joins TRBV20-1 and TRBJ2-5, with TRBD2 matching over 9 bases. With V trimmed by 1 base and J by 0 bases, 3 bases remained unmatched. CDR1 and CDR2 from the germline V gene are DFQATT and SNEGSKA (reference sequence). The CDR3 consists of 15 residues. In DNA form, the CDR3 reads TGCAGTGCTAGAGTTAGCGGGGGCAACCAAGAGACCCAGTACTTC. Amino acids: CSARVSGGNQETQYF.

The genes are TRBV24-1 and TRBJ2-6, with 7 bases that match TRBD1. CDR1 is KGHDR and CDR2 is SFDVKD in the germline V gene. V trimming: 4 bases; J trimming: 2 bases; junction bases outside the gene matches: 10. The CDR3 length is 18 residues. The CDR3 loop reads CATSDPTPDRAGANVLTF. The CDR3 DNA sequence: TGTGCCACCAGTGACCCTACCCCCGACAGGGCTGGGGCCAACGTCCTGACTTTC.

This clonotype showed up many times. This chain joins TRBV4-1 and TRBJ2-7; TRBD2 might be the D (6 bases). CDR3 length: 17 residues. The V end was cut by 0 bases, the J end by 0 bases, with 15 bases between. Germline lookup yields CDR1 MGHRA and CDR2 YSYEKL. This CDR3 is CASSQDHGGGASYEQYF. The DNA for the CDR3 is TGCGCCAGCAGCCAAGATCATGGGGGAGGCGCCTCCTACGAGCAGTACTTC.

The chain couples TRBV2 to TRBJ1-2; no reliable D call. This CDR3 is built from 14 residues. V was cut by 6 bases and J by 0 bases, with 11 bases left in between. The germline CDR1 and CDR2 sequences are SNHLY and FYNNEI. The CDR3 region has the DNA TGTGCCAGCAGGACGGAACTCGCTAACTATGGCTACACCTTC. This sequence encodes CASRTELANYGYTF.